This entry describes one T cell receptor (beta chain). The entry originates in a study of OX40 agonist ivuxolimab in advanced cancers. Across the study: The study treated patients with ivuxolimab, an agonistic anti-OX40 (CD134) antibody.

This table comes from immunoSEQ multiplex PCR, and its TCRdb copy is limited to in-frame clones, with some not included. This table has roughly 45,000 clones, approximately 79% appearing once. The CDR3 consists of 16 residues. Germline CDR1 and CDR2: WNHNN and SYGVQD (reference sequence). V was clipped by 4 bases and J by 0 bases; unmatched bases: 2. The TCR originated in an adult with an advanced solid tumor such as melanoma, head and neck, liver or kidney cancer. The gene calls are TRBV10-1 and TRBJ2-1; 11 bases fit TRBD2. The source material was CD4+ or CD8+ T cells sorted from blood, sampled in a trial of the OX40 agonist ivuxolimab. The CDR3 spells CASSGGLAGSYNEQFF. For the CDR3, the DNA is TGCGCCAGCAGTGGTGGACTAGCGGGCTCCTACAATGAGCAGTTCTTC.